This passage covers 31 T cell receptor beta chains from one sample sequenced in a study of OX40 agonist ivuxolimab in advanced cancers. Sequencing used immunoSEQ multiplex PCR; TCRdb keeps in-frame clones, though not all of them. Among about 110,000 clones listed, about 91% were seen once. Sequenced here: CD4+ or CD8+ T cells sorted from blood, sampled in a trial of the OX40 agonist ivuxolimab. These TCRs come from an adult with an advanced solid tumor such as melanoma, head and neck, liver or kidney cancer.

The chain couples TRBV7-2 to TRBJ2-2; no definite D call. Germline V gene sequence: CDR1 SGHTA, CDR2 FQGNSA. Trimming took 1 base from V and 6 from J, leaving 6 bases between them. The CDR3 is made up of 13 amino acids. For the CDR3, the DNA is TGTGCCAGCAGCTTAGGGGGATCCGGGGAGCTGTTTTTT. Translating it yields CASSLGGSGELFF.

CDR3 DNA sequence: TGCAGCGTTGAGAGGCACGGGAACTATGGCTACACCTTC. Protein sequence: CSVERHGNYGYTF. The chain carries TRBV29-1 and TRBJ1-2, with D uncertain. The CDR3 is 13 residues long. Between the trimmed V and J ends, which lost 3 bases and 2 bases, there was a span of 10 bases. Germline V gene sequence: CDR1 SQVTM, CDR2 ANQGSEA.

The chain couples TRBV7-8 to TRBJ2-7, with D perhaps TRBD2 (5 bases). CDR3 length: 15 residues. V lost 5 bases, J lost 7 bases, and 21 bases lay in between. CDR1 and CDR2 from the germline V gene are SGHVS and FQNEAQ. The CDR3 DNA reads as TGTGCCAGCAGCGCCCTAATCACCGGTGAGGGTGAGCAGTACTTC. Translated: CASSALITGEGEQYF. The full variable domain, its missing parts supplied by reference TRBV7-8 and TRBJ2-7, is GAGVSQSPRYKVAKRGQDVALRCDPISGHVSLFWYQQALGQGPEFLTYFQNEAQLDKSGLPSDRFFAERPEGSVSTLKIQRTQQEDSAVYLCASSALITGEGEQYFGPGTRLTVT.

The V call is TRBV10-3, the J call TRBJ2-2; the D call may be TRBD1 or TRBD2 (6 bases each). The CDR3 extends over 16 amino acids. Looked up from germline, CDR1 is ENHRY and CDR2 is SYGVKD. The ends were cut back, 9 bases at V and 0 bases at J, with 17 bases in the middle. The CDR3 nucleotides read TGTGCCATGGGGGGAGGCACAGGGCCGAACACCGGGGAGCTGTTTTTT. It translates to CAMGGGTGPNTGELFF.

The CDR3 sequence is CASTEGGANYGYTF. The CDR3 DNA sequence: TGTGCCAGCACTGAAGGGGGAGCTAACTATGGCTACACCTTC. The chain uses TRBV7-2 and TRBJ1-2; possibly TRBD1 for D (6 bases). Germline V gives CDR1 SGHTA, CDR2 FQGNSA. V lost 7 bases and J lost 0, with 12 bases in between. The CDR3 sequence is 14 residues long. The full variable domain, completed using reference TRBV7-2 and TRBJ1-2, is GAGVSQSPSNKVTEKGKDVELRCDPISGHTALYWYRQSLGQGLEFLIYFQGNSAPDKSGLPSDRFSAERTGGSVSTLTIQRTQQEDSAVYLCASTEGGANYGYTFGSGTRLTVV.

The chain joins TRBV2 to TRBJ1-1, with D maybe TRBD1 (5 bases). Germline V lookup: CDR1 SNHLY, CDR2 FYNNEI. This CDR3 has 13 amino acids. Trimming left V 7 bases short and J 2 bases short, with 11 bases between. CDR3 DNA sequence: TGTGCCAGCACTTTCAGGGTAAACACTGAAGCTTTCTTT. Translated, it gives CASTFRVNTEAFF.

CDR3 in amino acids: CASSYWQGQGTGELFF. The DNA for the CDR3 is TGTGCCAGCAGTTACTGGCAGGGACAGGGGACCGGGGAGCTGTTTTTT. This chain joins TRBV6-5 and TRBJ2-2; 10 positions match TRBD1. After removal of 1 base from V and 5 bases from J, the junction contained 4 bases not matched to a gene. CDR3 length: 16 residues. Looked up from germline, CDR1 is MNHEY and CDR2 is SVGAGI.

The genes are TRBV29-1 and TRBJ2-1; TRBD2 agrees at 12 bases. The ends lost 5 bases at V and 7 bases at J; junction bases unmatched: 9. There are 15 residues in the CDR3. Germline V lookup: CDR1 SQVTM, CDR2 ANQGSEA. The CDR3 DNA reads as TGCAGCGTTAAGACTAGCGGGGGTCCCTCGAATGAGCAGTTCTTC. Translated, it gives CSVKTSGGPSNEQFF.

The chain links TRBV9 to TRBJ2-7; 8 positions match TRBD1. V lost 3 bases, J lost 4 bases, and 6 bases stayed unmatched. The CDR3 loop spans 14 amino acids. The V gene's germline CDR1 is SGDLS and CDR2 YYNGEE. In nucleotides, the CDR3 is TGTGCCAGCAGCGGGGGGGACAGGAGGTACGAGCAGTACTTC. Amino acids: CASSGGDRRYEQYF.

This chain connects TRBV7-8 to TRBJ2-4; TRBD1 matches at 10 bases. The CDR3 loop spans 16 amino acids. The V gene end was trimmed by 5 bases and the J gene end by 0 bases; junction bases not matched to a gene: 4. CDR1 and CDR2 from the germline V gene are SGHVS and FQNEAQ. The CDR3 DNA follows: TGTGCCAGCAGCGACCGGGACAGGGGAGCCAAAAACATTCAGTACTTC. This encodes CASSDRDRGAKNIQYF. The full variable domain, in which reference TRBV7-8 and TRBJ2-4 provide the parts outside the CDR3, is GAGVSQSPRYKVAKRGQDVALRCDPISGHVSLFWYQQALGQGPEFLTYFQNEAQLDKSGLPSDRFFAERPEGSVSTLKIQRTQQEDSAVYLCASSDRDRGAKNIQYFGAGTRLSVL.

Written as DNA, the CDR3 is TGTGCCAGTAGTACACCAAGACAGGGGTTTTACAATGAGCAGTTCTTC. Amino acids: CASSTPRQGFYNEQFF. This chain joins TRBV19 and TRBJ2-1; TRBD1 matches 8 bases. The CDR3 has 16 residues. Germline assignment: CDR1 LNHDA and CDR2 SQIVND (reference sequence). The trim removed 4 bases at V and 4 bases at J, leaving 9 bases unmatched.

The CDR3 bases are TGTGCCAGCAGTGAAGCTCGGGGAAAATTTGTGGCAGATACGCAGTATTTT. Protein sequence: CASSEARGKFVADTQYF. V gene TRBV2 combines with J gene TRBJ2-3, with a tentative D call TRBD2 (5 bases). Trimming shortened V by 0 bases and J by 4 bases, and 17 bases separated the two germline ends. Germline values: CDR1 SNHLY, CDR2 FYNNEI. The CDR3 is made up of 17 amino acids.

CDR3 coding DNA: TGTGCCAGCAGCGTAGGGGACAGTCCCTCCTACGAGCAGTACTTC. Its protein is CASSVGDSPSYEQYF. The chain has TRBV9 and TRBJ2-7; TRBD1 matches 7 bases. V trimming: 0 bases; J trimming: 0 bases; junction bases outside the gene matches: 3. The CDR3 runs to 15 residues. Germline CDR1 reads SGDLS; CDR2 reads YYNGEE.

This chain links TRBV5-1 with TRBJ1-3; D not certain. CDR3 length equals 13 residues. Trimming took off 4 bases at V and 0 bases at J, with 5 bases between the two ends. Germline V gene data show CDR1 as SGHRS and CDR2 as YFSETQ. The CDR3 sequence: CASSTYSGNTIYF. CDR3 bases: TGCGCCAGCAGCACCTACTCTGGAAACACCATATATTTT.

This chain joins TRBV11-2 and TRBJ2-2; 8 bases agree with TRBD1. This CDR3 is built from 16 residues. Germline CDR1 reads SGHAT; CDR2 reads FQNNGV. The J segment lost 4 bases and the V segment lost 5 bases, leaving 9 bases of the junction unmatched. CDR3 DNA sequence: TGTGCCAGCAGCCCGGACAGGGTCTCGGGCACCGGGGAGCTGTTTTTT. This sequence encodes CASSPDRVSGTGELFF.

The CDR3 DNA sequence: TGCGCCAGCAGACGGACAGGGCTCTCTGGAAACACCATATATTTT. Its protein is CASRRTGLSGNTIYF. This chain connects TRBV5-1 to TRBJ1-3, with 8 bases fitting TRBD1. Looked up from germline, CDR1 is SGHRS and CDR2 is YFSETQ. The CDR3 consists of 15 residues. The ends lost 5 bases at V and 0 bases at J; junction bases unmatched: 4.

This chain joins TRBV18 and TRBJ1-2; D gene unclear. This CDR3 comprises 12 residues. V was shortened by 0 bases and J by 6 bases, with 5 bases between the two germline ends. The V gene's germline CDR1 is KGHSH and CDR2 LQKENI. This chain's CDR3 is CASSPPSDGYTF. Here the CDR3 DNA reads TGTGCCAGCTCACCACCGTCGGATGGCTACACCTTC.

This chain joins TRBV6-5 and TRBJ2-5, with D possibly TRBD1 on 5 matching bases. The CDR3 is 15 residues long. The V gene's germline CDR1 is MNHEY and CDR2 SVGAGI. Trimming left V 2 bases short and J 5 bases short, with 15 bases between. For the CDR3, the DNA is TGTGCCAGCAGTTACATTGACAGATGGAAGGAGACCCAGTACTTC. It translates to CASSYIDRWKETQYF.

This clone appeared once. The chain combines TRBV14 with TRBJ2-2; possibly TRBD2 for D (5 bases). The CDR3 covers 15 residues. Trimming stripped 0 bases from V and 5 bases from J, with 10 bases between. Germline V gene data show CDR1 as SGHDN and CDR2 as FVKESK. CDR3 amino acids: CASSQDRGLTGELFF. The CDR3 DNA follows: TGTGCCAGCAGCCAAGACCGCGGACTGACCGGGGAGCTGTTTTTT.

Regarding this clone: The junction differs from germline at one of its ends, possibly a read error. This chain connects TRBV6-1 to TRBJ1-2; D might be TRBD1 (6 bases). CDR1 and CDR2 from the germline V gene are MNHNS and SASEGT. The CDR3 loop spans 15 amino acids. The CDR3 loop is CASREGGAARYGYTF. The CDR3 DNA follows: TGTGCCAGCAGAGAAGGGGGGGCAGCCCGCTATGGCTACACCTTC.

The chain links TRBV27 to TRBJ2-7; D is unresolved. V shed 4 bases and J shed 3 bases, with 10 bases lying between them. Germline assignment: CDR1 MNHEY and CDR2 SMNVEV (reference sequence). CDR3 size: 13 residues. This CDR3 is CASSSGFFYEQYF. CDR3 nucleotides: TGTGCCAGCAGTTCAGGCTTTTTCTACGAGCAGTACTTC.

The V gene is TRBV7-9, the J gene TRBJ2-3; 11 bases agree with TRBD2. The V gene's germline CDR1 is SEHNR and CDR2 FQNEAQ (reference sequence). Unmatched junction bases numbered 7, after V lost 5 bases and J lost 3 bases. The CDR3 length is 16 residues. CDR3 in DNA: TGTGCCAGCAGCAAACTAGCGGGGGCCAGTACAGATACGCAGTATTTT. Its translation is CASSKLAGASTDTQYF.

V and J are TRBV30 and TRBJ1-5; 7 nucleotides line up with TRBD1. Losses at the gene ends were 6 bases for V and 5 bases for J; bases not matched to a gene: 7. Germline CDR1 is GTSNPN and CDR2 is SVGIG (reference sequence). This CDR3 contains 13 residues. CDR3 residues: CACNRGMDQPQHF. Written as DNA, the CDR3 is TGTGCCTGTAACAGGGGCATGGATCAGCCCCAGCATTTT.

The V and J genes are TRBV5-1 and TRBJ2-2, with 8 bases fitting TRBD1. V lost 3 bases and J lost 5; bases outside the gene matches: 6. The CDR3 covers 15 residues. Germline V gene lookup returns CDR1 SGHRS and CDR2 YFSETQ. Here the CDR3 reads CASSSGTGLTGELFF. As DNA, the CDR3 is TGCGCCAGCAGCTCCGGGACAGGACTTACCGGGGAGCTGTTTTTT.

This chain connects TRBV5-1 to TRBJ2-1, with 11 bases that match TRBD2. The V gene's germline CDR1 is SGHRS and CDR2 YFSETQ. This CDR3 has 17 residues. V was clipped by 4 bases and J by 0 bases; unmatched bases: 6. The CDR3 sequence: CASSGGLAVSSYNEQFF. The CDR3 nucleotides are TGCGCCAGCAGCGGGGGACTAGCGGTGAGCTCCTACAATGAGCAGTTCTTC.

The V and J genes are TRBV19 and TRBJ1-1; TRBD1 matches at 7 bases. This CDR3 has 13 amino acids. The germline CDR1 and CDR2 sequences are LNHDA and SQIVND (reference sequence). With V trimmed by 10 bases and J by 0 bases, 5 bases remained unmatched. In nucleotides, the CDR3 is TGTGCCACTGGGGGACAGTTGAACACTGAAGCTTTCTTT. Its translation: CATGGQLNTEAFF.

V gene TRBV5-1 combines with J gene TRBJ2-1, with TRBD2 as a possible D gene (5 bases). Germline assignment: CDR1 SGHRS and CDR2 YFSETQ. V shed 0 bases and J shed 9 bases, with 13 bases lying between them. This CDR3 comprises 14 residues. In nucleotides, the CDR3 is TGCGCCAGCAGCTTGGCTACTAGTTCGGGTGAGCAGTTCTTC. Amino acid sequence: CASSLATSSGEQFF.

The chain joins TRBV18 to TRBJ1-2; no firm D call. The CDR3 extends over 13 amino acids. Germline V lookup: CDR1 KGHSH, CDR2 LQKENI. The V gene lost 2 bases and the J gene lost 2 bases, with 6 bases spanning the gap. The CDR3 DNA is TGTGCCAGCTCACCAACTGAGAACTATGGCTACACCTTC. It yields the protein CASSPTENYGYTF.

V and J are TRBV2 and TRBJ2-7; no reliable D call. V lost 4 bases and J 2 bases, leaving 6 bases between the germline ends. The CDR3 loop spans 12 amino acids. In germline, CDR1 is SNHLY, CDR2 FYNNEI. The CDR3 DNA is TGTGCCAGCAGTGGAAGCCCCTACGAGCAGTACTTC. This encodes CASSGSPYEQYF. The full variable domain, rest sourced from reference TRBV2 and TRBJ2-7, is EPEVTQTPSHQVTQMGQEVILRCVPISNHLYFYWYRQILGQKVEFLVSFYNNEISEKSEIFDDQFSVERPDGSNFTLKIRSTKLEDSAMYFCASSGSPYEQYFGPGTRLTVT.

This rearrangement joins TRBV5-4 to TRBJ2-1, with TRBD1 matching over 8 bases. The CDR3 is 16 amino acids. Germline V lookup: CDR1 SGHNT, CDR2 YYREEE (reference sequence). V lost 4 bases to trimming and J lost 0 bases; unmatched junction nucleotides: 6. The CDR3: CASSNSGGPSYNEQFF. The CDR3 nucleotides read TGTGCCAGCAGCAACTCAGGGGGCCCCTCCTACAATGAGCAGTTCTTC.

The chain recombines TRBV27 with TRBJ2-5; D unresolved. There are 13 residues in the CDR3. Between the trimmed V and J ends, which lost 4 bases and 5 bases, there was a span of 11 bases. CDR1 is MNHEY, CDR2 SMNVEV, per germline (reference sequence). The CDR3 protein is CASSSGQGETQYF. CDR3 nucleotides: TGTGCCAGCAGTTCGGGTCAAGGGGAGACCCAGTACTTC.